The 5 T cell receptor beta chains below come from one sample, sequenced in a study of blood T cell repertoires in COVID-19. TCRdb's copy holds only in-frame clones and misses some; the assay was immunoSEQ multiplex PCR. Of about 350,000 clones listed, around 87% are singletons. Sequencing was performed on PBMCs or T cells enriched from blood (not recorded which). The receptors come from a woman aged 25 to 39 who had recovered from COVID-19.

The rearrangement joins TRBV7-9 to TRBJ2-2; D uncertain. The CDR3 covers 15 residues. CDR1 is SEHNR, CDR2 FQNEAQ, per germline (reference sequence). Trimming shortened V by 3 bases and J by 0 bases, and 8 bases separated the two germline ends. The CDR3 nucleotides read TGTGCCAGCAGCTTTCGCGAGCCGAACACCGGGGAGCTGTTTTTT. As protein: CASSFREPNTGELFF.

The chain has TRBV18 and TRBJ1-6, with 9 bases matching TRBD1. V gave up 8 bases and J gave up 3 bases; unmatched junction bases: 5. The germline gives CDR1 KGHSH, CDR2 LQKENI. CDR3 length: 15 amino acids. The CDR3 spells CASHSGQGYNSPLHF. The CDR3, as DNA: TGTGCCAGCCACTCGGGACAGGGCTATAATTCACCCCTCCACTTT.

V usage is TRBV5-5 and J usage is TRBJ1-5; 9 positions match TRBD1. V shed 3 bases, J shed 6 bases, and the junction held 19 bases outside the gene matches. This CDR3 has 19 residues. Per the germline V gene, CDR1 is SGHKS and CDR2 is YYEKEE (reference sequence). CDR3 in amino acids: CASSYHWGGQGQAGQPQHF. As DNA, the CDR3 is TGTGCCAGCAGCTATCATTGGGGGGGACAGGGCCAAGCGGGTCAGCCCCAGCATTTT.

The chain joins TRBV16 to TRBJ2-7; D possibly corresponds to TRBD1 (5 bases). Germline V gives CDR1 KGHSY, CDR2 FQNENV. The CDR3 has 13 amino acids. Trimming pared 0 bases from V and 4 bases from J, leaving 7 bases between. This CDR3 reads CASSQSQVYEQYF. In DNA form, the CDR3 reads TGTGCCAGCAGCCAATCACAGGTGTACGAGCAGTACTTC.

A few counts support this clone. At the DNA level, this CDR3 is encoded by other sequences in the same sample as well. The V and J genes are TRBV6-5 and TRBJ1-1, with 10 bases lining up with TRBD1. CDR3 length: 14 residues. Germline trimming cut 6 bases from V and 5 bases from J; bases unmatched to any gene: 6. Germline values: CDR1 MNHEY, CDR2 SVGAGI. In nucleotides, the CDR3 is TGTGCCAGCAGAAATCCGGGACAGGGGACTGAAGCTTTCTTT. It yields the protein CASRNPGQGTEAFF.